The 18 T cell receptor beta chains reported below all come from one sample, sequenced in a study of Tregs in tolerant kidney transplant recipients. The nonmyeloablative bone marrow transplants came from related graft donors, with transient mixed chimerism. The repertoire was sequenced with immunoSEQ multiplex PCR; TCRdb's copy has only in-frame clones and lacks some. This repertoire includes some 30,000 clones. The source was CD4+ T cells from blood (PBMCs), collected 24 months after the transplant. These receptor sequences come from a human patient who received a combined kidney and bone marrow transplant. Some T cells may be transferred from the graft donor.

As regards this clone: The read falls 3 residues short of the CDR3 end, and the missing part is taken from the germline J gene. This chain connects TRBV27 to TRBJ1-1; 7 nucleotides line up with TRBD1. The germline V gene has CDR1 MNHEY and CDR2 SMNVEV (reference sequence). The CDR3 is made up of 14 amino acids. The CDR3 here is CASSSSRQGSEAFF. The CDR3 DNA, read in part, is TGTGCCAGCAGTTCGTCTCGACAGGGTTCGGAA.

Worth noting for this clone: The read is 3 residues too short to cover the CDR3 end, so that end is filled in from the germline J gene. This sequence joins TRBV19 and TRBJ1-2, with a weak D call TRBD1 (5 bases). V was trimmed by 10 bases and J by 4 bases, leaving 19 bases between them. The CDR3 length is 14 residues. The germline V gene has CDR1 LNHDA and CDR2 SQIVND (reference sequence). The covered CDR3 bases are TGTGCCACCTTTGAGGCGGATCAGGGCTATGGC. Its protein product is CATFEADQGYG. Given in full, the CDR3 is CATFEADQGYGYTF.

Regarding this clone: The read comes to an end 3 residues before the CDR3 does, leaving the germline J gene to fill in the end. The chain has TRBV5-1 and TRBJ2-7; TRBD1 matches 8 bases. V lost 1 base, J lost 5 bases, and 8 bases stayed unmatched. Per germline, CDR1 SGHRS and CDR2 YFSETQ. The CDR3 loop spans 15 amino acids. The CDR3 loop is CASSLYGQGINEQYF. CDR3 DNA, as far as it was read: TGCGCCAGCAGCTTGTATGGACAGGGCATTAACGAG.

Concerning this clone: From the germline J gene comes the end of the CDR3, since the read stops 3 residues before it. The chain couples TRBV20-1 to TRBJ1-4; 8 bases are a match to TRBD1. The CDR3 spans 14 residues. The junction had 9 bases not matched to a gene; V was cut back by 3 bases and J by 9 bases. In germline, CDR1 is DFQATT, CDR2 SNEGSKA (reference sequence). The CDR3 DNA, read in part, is TGCAGTGCTAGCGGGACAGGCAGCAGGAAAAAA. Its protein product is CSASGTGSRKK. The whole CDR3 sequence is CSASGTGSRKKLFF.

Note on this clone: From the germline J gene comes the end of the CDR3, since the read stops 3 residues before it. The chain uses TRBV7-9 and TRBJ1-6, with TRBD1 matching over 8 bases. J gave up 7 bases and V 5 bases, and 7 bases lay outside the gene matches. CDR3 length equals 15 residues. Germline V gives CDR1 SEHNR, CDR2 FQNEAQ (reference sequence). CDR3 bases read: TGTGCCAGCAGCCCCGGACAGGGCGGCAATTCACCC. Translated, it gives CASSPGQGGNSP. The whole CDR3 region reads CASSPGQGGNSPLHF. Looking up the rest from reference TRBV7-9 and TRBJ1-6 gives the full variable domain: DTGVSQNPRHKITKRGQNVTFRCDPISEHNRLYWYRQTLGQGPEFLTYFQNEAQLEKSRLLSDRFSAERPKGSFSTLEIQRTEQGDSAMYLCASSPGQGGNSPLHFGNGTRLTVT.

CDR3 in amino acids: CAISISRGDTEAFF. The covered CDR3 bases are TGTGCCATCAGTATCTCGCGGGGGGACACTGAA. The gene calls are TRBV10-3 and TRBJ1-1; possible D gene TRBD1, 5 bases. The read terminates 3 residues before the CDR3 end, so the remaining end is supplied by the germline J gene. This CDR3 contains 14 residues. Germline CDR1 ENHRY, CDR2 SYGVKD. V dropped 5 bases and J dropped 3 bases, with 13 bases sitting between them.

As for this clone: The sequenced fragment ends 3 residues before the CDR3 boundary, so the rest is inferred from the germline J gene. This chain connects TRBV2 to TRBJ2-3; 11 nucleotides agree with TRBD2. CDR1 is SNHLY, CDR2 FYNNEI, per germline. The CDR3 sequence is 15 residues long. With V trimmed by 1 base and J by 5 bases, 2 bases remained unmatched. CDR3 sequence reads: CASSEGLAGKDTQYF. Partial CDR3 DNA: TGTGCCAGCAGTGAAGGACTAGCGGGAAAAGATACG.

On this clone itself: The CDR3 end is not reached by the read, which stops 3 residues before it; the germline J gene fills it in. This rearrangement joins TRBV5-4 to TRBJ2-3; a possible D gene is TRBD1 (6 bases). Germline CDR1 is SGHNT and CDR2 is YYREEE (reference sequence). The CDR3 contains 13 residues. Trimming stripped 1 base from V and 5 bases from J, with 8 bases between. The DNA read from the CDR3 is TGTGCCAGCAGCTTGCAGGGGATAGATACG. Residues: CASSLQGIDT. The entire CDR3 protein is CASSLQGIDTQYF.

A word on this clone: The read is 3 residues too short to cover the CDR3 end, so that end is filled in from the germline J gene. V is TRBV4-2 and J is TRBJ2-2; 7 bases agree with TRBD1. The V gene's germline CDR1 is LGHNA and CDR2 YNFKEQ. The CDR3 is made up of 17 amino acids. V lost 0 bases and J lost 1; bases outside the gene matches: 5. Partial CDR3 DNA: TGTGCCAGCAGCCAAGAAACGAGGACAGGGAACACCGGGGAG. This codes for CASSQETRTGNTGE. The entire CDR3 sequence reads CASSQETRTGNTGELFF.

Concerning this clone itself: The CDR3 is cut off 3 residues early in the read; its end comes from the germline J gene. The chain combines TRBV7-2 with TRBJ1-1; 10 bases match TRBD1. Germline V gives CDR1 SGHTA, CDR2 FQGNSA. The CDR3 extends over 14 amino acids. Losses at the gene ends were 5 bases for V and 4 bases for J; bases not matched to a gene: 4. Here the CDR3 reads CASSPRTGGTEAFF. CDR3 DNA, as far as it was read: TGTGCCAGCAGCCCTCGGACAGGGGGCACTGAA.

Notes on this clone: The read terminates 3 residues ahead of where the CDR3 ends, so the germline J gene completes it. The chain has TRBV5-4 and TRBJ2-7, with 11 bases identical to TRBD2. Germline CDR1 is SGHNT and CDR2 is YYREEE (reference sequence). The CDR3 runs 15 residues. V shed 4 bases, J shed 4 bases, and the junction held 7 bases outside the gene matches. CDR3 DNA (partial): TGTGCCAGCAGCGAAACTAGCGGGAGTGCTTACGAG. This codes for CASSETSGSAYE. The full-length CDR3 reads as CASSETSGSAYEQYF.

The CDR3 loop reads CASSPRGERETQYF. CDR3 bases read: TGTGCCAGCAGCCCCAGGGGGGAGCGGGAGACC. The chain couples TRBV11-2 to TRBJ2-5, with a weak D call TRBD1 (7 bases). The read falls 3 residues short of the CDR3 end, and the missing part is taken from the germline J gene. CDR3 length equals 14 residues. Looked up from germline, CDR1 is SGHAT and CDR2 is FQNNGV. Trimming removed 5 bases at V and 5 bases at J, with 15 bases between.

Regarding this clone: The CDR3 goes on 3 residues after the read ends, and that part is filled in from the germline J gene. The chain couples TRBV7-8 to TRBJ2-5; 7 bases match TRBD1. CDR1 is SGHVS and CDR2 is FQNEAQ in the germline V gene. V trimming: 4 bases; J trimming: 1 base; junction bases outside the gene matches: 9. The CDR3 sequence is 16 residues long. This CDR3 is CASSYNPGTVQETQYF. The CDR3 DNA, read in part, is TGTGCCAGCAGCTACAACCCGGGGACAGTCCAAGAGACC.

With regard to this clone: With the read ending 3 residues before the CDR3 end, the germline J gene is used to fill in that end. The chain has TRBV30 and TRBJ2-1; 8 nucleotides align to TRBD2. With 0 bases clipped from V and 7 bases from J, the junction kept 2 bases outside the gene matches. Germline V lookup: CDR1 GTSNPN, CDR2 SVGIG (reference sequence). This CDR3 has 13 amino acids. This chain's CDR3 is CAWSVAGGNEQFF. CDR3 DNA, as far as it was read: TGTGCCTGGAGTGTGGCGGGAGGTAATGAG.

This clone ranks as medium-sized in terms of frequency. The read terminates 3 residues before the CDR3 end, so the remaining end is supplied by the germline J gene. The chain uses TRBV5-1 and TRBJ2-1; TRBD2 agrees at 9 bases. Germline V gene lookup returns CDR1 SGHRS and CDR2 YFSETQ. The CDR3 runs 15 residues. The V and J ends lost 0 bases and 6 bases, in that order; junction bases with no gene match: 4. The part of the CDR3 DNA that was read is TGCGCCAGCAGCTTGGGCGGGAGGGCCACCAATGAG. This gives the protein CASSLGGRATNE. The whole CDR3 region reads CASSLGGRATNEQFF.

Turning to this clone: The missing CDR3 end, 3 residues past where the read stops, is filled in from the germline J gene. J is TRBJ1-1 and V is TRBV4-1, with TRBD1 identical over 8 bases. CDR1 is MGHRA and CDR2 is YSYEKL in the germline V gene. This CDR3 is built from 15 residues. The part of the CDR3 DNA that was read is TGCGCCAGCAGCCAAGAGGACAGGGAGGGACGTCGA. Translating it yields CASSQEDREGRR. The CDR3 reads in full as CASSQEDREGRRAFF.

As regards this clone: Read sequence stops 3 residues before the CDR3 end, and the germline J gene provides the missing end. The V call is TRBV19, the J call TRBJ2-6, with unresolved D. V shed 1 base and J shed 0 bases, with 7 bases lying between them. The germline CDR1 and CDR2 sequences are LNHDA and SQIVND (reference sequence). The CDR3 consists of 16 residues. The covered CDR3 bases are TGTGCCAGTAGTATAGGTTCTAGCTCTGGGGCCAACGTC. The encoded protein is CASSIGSSSGANV. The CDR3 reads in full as CASSIGSSSGANVLTF.

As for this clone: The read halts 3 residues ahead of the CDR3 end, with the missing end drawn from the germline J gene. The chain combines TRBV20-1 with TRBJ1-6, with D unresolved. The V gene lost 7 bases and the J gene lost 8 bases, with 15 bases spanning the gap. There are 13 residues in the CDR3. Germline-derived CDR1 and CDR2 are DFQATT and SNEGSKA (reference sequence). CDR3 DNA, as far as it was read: TGCAGTGTGCCTGACAAGCGGGATTCACCC. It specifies CSVPDKRDSP. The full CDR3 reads CSVPDKRDSPLHF.